Each of the 7 T cell receptor beta chains below was sequenced from the same sample in a study of molecular identifiers for immune sequencing clone quantification (dated by TCRdb to the late 2010s). The protocol used for the library was PCR. This sample was sequenced with a NextSeq 500. TCRdb redid the processing of the public reads, applying fastp at Q25 and MiXCR, and retained in-frame beta chains. Each CDR3 protein gets just one entry, which takes the most common genes and DNA from the rows behind it. Present in this sample are around 300,000 distinct CDR3 sequences, about a quarter of which were seen just once. Together, the top ten hold 0.65% to 0.95% of the sample. Material for sequencing was naive CD8+ T cells from blood, with Jurkat cell RNA spiked in. This specimen's cell subset or site label, per the study, means: FACS-sorted CD8+CD4-CCR7+CD45RA+ naive T cells. The receptors were sampled from a human donor in good health. Some libraries in this study had Jurkat cell RNA spiked in.

The chain combines TRBV14 with TRBJ2-7, with D possibly being TRBD2 (6 bases). The length of the CDR3 is 17 residues. V lost 0 bases and J lost 3, with 18 bases in between. The germline V gene has CDR1 SGHDN and CDR2 FVKESK. The CDR3, as DNA: TGTGCCAGCAGCCAAGATTTAGGGAGGCCCAGTTACTACGAGCAGTACTTC. Its protein product is CASSQDLGRPSYYEQYF.

Details on this clonotype: A much more abundant neighbour one base away suggests this may be a read error. CDR3: CASDTTYEQYF. The CDR3 nucleotides read TGTGCCAGCGACACCACCTACGAGCAGTACTTC. The V gene is TRBV6-2 or TRBV6-3, the J gene TRBJ2-7; D remains ambiguous. Germline lookup yields CDR1 MNHEY and CDR2 SVGEGT. The CDR3 totals 11 residues. The ends were cut back, 8 bases at V and 2 bases at J, with 7 bases in the middle.

The rearrangement links TRBV6-2 or TRBV6-3 to TRBJ1-1; TRBD1 matches at 9 bases. CDR3 length: 14 amino acids. Germline trimming cut 8 bases from V and 5 bases from J; bases unmatched to any gene: 9. Germline lookup yields CDR1 MNHEY and CDR2 SVGEGT. The CDR3 sequence is CASDPGQGPTEAFF. The CDR3 nucleotides read TGTGCCAGCGACCCAGGACAGGGGCCTACTGAAGCTTTCTTT.

This clonotype has a count of ten or more. The rearrangement uses TRBV5-4 and TRBJ2-5; D uncertain. The length of the CDR3 is 13 residues. Germline CDR1 reads SGHNT; CDR2 reads YYREEE (reference sequence). The V end was cut by 2 bases, the J end by 0 bases, with 5 bases between. CDR3: CASSFNHQETQYF. The CDR3, as DNA: TGTGCCAGCAGCTTTAACCACCAAGAGACCCAGTACTTC.

This clonotype occurred a few times. The chain joins TRBV4-1 to TRBJ2-7; D may be TRBD1 or TRBD2 (5 bases each). Trimming shortened V by 0 bases and J by 6 bases, and 12 bases separated the two germline ends. CDR3 length equals 14 residues. Germline V CDR1 and CDR2: MGHRA, YSYEKL. The CDR3: CASSQERGWIEQYF. CDR3 in DNA: TGCGCCAGCAGCCAAGAGAGGGGCTGGATCGAGCAGTACTTC.

The sample holds a few counts of this clonotype. The CDR3 protein is CASSYTPGTPNHVQYF. For the CDR3, the DNA is TGTGCCAGCAGTTACACTCCTGGGACGCCGAACCACGTGCAGTACTTC. The chain is built from TRBV6-5 and TRBJ2-7; tentatively, D is TRBD1 or TRBD2 (5 bases each). The germline gives CDR1 MNHEY, CDR2 SVGAGI. CDR3 length: 16 amino acids. V was clipped by 2 bases and J by 9 bases, with 23 bases between them.

There are many counts of this clonotype. The chain employs TRBV12-3 or TRBV12-4 and TRBJ1-1; 7 bases are a match to TRBD1. J gave up 8 bases and V 5 bases, and 5 bases lay outside the gene matches. This CDR3 spans 12 amino acids. The CDR3 here is CASSPDRVEAFF. In DNA, the CDR3 is TGTGCCAGCAGTCCTGACAGGGTCGAAGCTTTCTTT.